This T cell receptor (beta chain) was identified during a study of CD4+ T cells in melanoma. Assay used: immunoSEQ multiplex PCR; TCRdb lists only in-frame clones, some missing. The sample records 15,000 to 20,000 clones, about four fifths being singletons. The CDR3 runs to 14 residues. The germline V gene has CDR1 LNHDA and CDR2 SQIVND (reference sequence). Trimming left V 4 bases short and J 3 bases short, with 11 bases between. The rearrangement uses TRBV19 and TRBJ2-3; TRBD1 is a possible D gene (5 bases). The TCR was taken from a human donor with melanoma. Specimen: cells from a culture (not recorded whether cultured in vitro). The CDR3 bases are TGTGCCAGTAGTAAGTGGGGCGCAACAGATACGCAGTATTTT. Translation gives CASSKWGATDTQYF.